Here is one T cell receptor beta chain with its context. Its antigen is not known. The data are from a study of T cells in Graves' hyperthyroidism and ophthalmopathy. V lost 11 bases and J 5 bases, leaving 15 bases between the germline ends. Looked up from germline, CDR1 is MDHEN and CDR2 is SYDVKM. The CDR3 consists of 13 residues. Whole-study results and caveats: Most thyroid clonotypes that were expanded above 0.001 also turned up in blood.

Using RNA transcripts as the source, TCR beta CDR3 regions were amplified. HTBI primers were used for first-round RT-PCR of the TCR CDR3. TCRdb reprocessed the multiplex PCR reads with MiXCR, giving one entry per CDR3 protein. The table lists 490,000 or so distinct CDR3 sequences, just under 20% of them singletons. Sample: blood. The TCR comes from a man aged 35 to 55 with Graves' ophthalmopathy. The chain recombines TRBV28 with TRBJ1-4; tentative D call: TRBD1 (6 bases). CDR3 in amino acids: CAVGAGANEKLFF. The CDR3 DNA is TGTGCCGTAGGGGCAGGGGCAAATGAAAAACTGTTTTTT.